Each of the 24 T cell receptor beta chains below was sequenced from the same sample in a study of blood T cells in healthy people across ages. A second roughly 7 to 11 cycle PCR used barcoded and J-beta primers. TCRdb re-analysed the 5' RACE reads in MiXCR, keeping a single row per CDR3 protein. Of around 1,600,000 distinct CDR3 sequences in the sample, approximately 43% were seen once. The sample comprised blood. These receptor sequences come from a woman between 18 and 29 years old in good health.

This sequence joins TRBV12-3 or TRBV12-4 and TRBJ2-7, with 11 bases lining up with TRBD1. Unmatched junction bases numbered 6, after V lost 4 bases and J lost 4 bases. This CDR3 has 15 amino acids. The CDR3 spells CASSYGQGAVYEQYF. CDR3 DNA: TGTGCCAGCAGTTACGGACAGGGGGCTGTATACGAGCAGTACTTC.

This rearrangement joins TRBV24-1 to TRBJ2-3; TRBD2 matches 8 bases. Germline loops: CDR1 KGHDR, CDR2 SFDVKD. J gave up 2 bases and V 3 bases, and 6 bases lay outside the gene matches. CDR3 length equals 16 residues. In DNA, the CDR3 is TGTGCCACCAGTGATACCCGGACTAGCCCCACAGATACGCAGTATTTT. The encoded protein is CATSDTRTSPTDTQYF.

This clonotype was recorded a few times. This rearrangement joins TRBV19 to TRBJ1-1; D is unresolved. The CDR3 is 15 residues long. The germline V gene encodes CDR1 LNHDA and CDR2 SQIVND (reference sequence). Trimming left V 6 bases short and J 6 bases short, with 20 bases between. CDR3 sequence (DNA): TGTGCCAGTAGAGCGGGTCCTCCTACCGGCCCTGAAGCTTTCTTT. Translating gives CASRAGPPTGPEAFF.

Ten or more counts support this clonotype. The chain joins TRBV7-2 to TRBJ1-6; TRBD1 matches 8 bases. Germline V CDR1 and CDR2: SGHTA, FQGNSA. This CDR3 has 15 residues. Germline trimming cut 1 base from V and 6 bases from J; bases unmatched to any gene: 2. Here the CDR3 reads CASSLGQGPNSPLHF. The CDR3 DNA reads TGTGCCAGCAGCTTAGGACAGGGGCCTAATTCACCCCTCCACTTT.

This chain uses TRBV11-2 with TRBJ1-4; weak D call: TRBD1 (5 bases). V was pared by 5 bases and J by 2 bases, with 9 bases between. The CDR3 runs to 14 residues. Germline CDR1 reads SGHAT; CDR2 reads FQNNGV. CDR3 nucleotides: TGTGCCAGCAGCCGGGGCAGGACTAATGAAAAACTGTTTTTT. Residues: CASSRGRTNEKLFF.

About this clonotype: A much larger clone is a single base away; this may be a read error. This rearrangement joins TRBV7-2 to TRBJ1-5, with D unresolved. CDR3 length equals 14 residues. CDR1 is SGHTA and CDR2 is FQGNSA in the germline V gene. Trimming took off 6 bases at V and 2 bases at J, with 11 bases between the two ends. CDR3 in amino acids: CASSRTDGNQPQHF. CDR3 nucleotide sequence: TGTGCCAGCAGTCGGACCGACGGCAATCAGCCCCAGCATTTT.

CDR3: CASSAFSPYGYTF. The CDR3 nucleotides read TGTGCCAGCAGTGCGTTCAGCCCTTATGGCTACACCTTC. This chain uses TRBV28 with TRBJ1-2; no clear D gene. The CDR3 extends over 13 amino acids. Germline V lookup: CDR1 MDHEN, CDR2 SYDVKM. V was trimmed by 5 bases and J by 5 bases, leaving 12 bases between them.

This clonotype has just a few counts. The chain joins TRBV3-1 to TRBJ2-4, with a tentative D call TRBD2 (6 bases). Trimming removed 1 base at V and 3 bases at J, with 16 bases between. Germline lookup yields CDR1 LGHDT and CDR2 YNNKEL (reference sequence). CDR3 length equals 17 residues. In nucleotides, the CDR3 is TGTGCCAGCAGCCAAGTCGGAGGGTCCCTTATCAAAAACATTCAGTACTTC. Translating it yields CASSQVGGSLIKNIQYF.

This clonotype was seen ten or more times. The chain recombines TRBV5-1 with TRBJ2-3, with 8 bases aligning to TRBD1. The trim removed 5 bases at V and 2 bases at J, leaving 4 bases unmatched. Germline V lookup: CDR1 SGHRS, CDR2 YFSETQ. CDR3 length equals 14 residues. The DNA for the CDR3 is TGCGCCAGCAGTTCGGACAGGGTCACAGATACGCAGTATTTT. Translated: CASSSDRVTDTQYF.

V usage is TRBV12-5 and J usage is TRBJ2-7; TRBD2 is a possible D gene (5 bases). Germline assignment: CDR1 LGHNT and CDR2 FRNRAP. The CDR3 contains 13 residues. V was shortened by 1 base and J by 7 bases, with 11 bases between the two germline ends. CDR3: CASGLGSGNEQYF. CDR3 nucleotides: TGTGCTAGTGGTTTGGGCTCGGGAAATGAGCAGTACTTC.

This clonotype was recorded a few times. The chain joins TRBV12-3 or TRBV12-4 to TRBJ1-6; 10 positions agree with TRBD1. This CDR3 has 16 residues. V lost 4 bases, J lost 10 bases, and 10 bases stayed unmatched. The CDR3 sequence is CASSSLRDRGSSPLHF. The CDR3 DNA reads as TGTGCCAGCAGTTCCTTGAGGGACAGGGGTTCCTCACCCCTCCACTTT.

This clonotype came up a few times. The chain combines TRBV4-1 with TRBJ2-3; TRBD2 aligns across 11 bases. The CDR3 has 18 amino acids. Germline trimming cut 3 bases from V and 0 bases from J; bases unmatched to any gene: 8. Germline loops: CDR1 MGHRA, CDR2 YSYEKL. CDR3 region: CASSHLWTSGPSTDTQYF. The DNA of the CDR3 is TGCGCCAGCAGCCACCTTTGGACTAGCGGGCCGAGCACAGATACGCAGTATTTT.

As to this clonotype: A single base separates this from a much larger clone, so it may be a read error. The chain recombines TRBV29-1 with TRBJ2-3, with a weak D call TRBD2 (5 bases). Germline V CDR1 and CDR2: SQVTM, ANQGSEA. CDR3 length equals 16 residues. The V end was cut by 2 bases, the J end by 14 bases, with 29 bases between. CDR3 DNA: TGCAGCGTTGAACCTAGTCCTAGTGGGAGTGGCCTTATTGGGTATTTT. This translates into CSVEPSPSGSGLIGYF.

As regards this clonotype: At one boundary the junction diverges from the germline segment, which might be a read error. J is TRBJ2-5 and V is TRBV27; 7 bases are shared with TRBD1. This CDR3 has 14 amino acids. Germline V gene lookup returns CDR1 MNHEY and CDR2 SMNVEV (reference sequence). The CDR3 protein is CASSFRGGGETQYF. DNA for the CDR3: TGCGCCAGCAGTTTTAGAGGGGGCGGGGAGACCCAGTACTTC.

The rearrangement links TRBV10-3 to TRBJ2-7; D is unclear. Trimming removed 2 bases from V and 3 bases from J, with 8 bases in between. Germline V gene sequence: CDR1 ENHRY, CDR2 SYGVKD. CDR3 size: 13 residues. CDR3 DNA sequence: TGTGCCATCAGTGAGAATCAACGCTACGAGCAGTACTTC. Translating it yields CAISENQRYEQYF.

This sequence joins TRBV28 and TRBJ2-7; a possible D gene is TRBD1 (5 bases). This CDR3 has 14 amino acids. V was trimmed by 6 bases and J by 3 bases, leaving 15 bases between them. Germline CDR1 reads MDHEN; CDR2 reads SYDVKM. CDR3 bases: TGTGCCAGCAGCCCGGCAGGGCCCTACTACGAGCAGTACTTC. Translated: CASSPAGPYYEQYF.

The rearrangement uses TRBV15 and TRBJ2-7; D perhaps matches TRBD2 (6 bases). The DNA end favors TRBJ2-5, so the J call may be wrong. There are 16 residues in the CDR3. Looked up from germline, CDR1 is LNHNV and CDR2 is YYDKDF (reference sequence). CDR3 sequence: CATSRDPGLPGETQYF. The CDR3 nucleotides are TGTGCCACCAGCAGGGACCCGGGACTCCCAGGAGAGACCCAGTACTTC.

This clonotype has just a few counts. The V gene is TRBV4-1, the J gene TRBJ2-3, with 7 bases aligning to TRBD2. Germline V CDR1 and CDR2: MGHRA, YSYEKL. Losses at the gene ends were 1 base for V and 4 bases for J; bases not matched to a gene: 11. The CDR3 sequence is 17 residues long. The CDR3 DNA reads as TGCGCCAGCAGCCAAGGCAGACTAGCTTGGAGTGCAGATACGCAGTATTTT. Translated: CASSQGRLAWSADTQYF.

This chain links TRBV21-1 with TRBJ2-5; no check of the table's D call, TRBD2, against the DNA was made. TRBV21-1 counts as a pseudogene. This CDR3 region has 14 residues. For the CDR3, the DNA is TGTGCCAGCTTAGGACTAGCTTACCGAGAGACCCAGTACTTC. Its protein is CASLGLAYRETQYF.

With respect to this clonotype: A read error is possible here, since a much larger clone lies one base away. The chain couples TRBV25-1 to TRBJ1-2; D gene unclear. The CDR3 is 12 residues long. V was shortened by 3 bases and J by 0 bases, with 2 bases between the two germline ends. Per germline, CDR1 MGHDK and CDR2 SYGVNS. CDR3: CASSDTNYGYTF. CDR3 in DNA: TGTGCCAGCAGTGACACTAACTATGGCTACACCTTC.

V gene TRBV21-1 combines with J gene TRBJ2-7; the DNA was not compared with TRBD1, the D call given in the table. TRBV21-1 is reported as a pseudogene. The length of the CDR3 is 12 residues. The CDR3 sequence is CASSRGRNEQYF. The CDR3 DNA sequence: TGTGCCAGCAGCCGGGGGAGGAACGAGCAGTACTTC.

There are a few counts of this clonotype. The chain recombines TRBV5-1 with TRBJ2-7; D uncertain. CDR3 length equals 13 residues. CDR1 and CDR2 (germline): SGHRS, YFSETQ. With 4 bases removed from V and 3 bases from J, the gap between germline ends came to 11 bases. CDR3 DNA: TGCGCCAGCAGCGTGGTCCCAATCTACGAGCAGTACTTC. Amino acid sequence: CASSVVPIYEQYF.

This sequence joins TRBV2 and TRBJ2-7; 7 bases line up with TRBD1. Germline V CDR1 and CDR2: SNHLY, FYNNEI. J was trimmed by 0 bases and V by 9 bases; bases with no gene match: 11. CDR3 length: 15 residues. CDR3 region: CASTRTGLSSYEQYF. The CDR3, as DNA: TGTGCCAGTACGCGGACAGGATTGAGCTCCTACGAGCAGTACTTC.

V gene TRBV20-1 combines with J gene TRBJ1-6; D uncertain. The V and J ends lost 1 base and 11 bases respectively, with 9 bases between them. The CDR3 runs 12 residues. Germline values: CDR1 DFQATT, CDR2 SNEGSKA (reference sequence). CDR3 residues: CSARAWDTPLHF. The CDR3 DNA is TGCAGTGCTAGAGCATGGGATACACCCCTCCACTTT.